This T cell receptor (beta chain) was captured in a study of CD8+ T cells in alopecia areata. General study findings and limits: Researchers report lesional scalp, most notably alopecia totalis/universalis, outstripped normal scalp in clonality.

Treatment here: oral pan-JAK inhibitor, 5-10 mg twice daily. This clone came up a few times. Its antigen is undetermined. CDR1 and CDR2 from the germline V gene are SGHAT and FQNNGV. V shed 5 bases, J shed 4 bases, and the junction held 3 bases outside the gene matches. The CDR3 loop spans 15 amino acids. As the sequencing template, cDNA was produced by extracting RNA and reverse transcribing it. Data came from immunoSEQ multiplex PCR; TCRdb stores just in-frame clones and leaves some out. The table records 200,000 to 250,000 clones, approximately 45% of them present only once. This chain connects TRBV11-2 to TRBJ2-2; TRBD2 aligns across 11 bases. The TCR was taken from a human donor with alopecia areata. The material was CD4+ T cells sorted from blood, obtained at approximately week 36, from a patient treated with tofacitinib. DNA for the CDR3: TGTGCCAGCAGCCCCACTAGCGGGAGCACCGGGGAGCTGTTTTTT. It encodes CASSPTSGSTGELFF.